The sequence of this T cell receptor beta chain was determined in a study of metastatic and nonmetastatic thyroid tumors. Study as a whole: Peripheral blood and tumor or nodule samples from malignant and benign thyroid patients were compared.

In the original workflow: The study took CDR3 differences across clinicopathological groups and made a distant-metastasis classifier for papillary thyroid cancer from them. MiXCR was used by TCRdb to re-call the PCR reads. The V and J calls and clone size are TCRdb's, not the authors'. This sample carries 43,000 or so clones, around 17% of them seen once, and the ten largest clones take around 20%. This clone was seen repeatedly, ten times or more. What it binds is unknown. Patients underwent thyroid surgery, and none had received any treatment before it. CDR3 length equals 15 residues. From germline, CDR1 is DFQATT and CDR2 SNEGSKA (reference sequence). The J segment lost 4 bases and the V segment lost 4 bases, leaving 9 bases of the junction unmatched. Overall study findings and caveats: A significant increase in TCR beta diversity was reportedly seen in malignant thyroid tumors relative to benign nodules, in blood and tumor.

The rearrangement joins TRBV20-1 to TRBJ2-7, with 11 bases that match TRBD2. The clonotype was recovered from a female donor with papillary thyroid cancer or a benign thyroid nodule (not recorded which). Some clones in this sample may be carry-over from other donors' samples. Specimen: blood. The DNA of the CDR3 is TGCAGTGCTACTCTTAGCGGGAGGGCCCAATACGAGCAGTACTTC. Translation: CSATLSGRAQYEQYF.